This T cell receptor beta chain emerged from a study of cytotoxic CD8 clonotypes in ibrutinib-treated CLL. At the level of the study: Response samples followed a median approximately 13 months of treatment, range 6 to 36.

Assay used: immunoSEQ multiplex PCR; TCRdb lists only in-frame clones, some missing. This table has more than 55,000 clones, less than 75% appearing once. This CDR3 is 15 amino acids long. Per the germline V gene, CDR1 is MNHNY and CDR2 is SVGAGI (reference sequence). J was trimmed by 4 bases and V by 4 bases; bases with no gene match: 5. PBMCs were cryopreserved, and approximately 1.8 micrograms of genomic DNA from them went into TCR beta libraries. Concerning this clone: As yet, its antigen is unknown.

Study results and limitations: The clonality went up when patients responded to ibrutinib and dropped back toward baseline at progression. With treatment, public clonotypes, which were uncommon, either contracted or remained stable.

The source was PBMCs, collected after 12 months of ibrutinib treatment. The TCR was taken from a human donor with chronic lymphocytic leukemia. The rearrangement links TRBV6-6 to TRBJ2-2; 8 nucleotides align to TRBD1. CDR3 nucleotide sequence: TGTGCCAGCAGTTCGACAGGGGTGGGCACCGGGGAGCTGTTTTTT. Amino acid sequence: CASSSTGVGTGELFF.